This T cell receptor (beta chain) originates from a study of shared clonotypes between healthy human individuals. Study-level results: Compared with clonotypes that all four donors shared, non-shared clonotypes had lower generation probabilities.

Notes on this clone: Antigen specificity is unknown.

Germline V gene sequence: CDR1 SGHTA, CDR2 FQGNSA. Trimming stripped 2 bases from V and 5 bases from J, with 12 bases between. The CDR3 loop spans 14 amino acids. In the authors' methods: Junction-only sequences without quality scores came from ImmunoSEQ, so filtering differed. The table came from immunoSEQ multiplex PCR; TCRdb's copy has only in-frame clones and leaves some out. V and J calls and clone size are given by that table; D and trimming were obtained from the DNA. The table includes more than 1 million clones, about 80% detected once. The CD4+ fraction was divided into a CD45RA+ naive subset and a CD45RA-negative memory subset.

The sequence came from a man younger than 35 in good health. Some clones in this sample may be carry-over from other donors' samples. The V gene is TRBV7-2, the J gene TRBJ2-5; possibly TRBD1 for D (6 bases). The sequencing sample was made of memory CD4+ T cells from PBMCs. This sample's subset: CD45RA-negative fraction. CDR3 sequence (DNA): TGTGCCAGCAGCTTAAGGCAGGGGAGTGAGACCCAGTACTTC. This translates into CASSLRQGSETQYF.